This T cell receptor beta chain was documented in a study of shared clonotypes between healthy human individuals. In the authors' methods: Filtering differed, since immunoSEQ gave only junction sequences and no quality scores. Profiling relied on immunoSEQ multiplex PCR, and the TCRdb table lists in-frame clones only, not all of them. V and J calls and clone size come straight from that table; D and trimming were deduced from the DNA. The sample lists fewer than 550,000 clones, 60% to 80% seen once, with 12% in the top ten. Comments on this clone: Other DNA sequences within the sample encode an identical CDR3.

The CDR3 spans 14 residues. CDR1 is SGHRS, CDR2 YFSETQ, per germline. Trimming at V came to 1 base and at J to 5 bases, leaving 2 bases not matched to a gene. Genomic DNA from unsorted samples was obtained from around 88 million PBMCs (per sample). The sequence derives from a woman between 40 and 50 years old in good health. Some clones in this sample may be carry-over from other donors' samples. The sample was PBMCs. The chain carries TRBV5-1 and TRBJ2-5; 10 positions agree with TRBD1. CDR3 nucleotides: TGCGCCAGCAGCTTGTGGACAGGGGGGGAGACCCAGTACTTC. It yields the protein CASSLWTGGETQYF.